The 10 T cell receptor beta chains below all came from one sample that was sequenced in a study of blood T cell repertoires in COVID-19. Sequencing used immunoSEQ multiplex PCR; TCRdb keeps in-frame clones, though not all of them. The repertoire holds fewer than 350,000 clones, with 85% as singletons. The source material was PBMCs or T cells enriched from blood (not recorded which). The receptor source for this set is a woman aged 45-60 years who had recovered from COVID-19.

As regards this clone: Other DNA sequences from this sample encode an identical CDR3 as well. The CDR3 bases are TGTGCCAGTAGTATACAGGGATCAGATACGCAGTATTTT. This gives the protein CASSIQGSDTQYF. This chain connects TRBV19 to TRBJ2-3; TRBD1 might be the D (5 bases). The CDR3 is 13 amino acids. Looked up from germline, CDR1 is LNHDA and CDR2 is SQIVND (reference sequence). Trimming took off 2 bases at V and 4 bases at J, with 7 bases between the two ends.

This CDR3 is CASSQRGTEAFF. CDR3 sequence (DNA): TGTGCCAGCAGCCAACGGGGAACTGAAGCTTTCTTT. The chain has TRBV3-1 (or the pseudogene TRBV3-2) and TRBJ1-1; D call uncertain. This CDR3 is built from 12 residues. V lost 2 bases and J 5 bases, leaving 6 bases between the germline ends. Germline CDR1 LGHDT, CDR2 YNNKEL (reference sequence).

J is TRBJ2-1 and V is TRBV24-1, with TRBD1 matching 9 bases. Germline V gene sequence: CDR1 KGHDR, CDR2 SFDVKD. The CDR3 contains 16 residues. Trimming took 5 bases from V and 8 from J; bases not matched to a gene: 12. The CDR3 DNA reads TGTGCCACCAGTGCCTCCCGGGACAGGGAGTTGGATGAGCAGTTCTTC. This sequence encodes CATSASRDRELDEQFF.

The chain couples TRBV5-4 to TRBJ2-2; TRBD1 matches at 7 bases. CDR3 size: 16 residues. V trimming: 4 bases; J trimming: 6 bases; junction bases outside the gene matches: 12. CDR1 is SGHNT and CDR2 is YYREEE in the germline V gene (reference sequence). The CDR3 DNA is TGTGCCAGCAGCCGACCGGGACAGCCGGTGGCCGGGGAGCTGTTTTTT. Its protein is CASSRPGQPVAGELFF.

The rearrangement uses TRBV10-3 and TRBJ2-1; 9 bases map to TRBD1. V shed 6 bases, J shed 7 bases, and the junction held 7 bases outside the gene matches. Germline V gives CDR1 ENHRY, CDR2 SYGVKD. This CDR3 has 14 residues. The CDR3 is CAISPGTGYNEQFF. The CDR3 DNA is TGTGCCATCAGCCCCGGGACAGGGTATAATGAGCAGTTCTTC.

This clone was detected once. This sequence joins TRBV29-1 and TRBJ2-7; a possible D gene is TRBD2 (6 bases). Germline lookup yields CDR1 SQVTM and CDR2 ANQGSEA. The ends were cut back, 5 bases at V and 3 bases at J, with 20 bases in the middle. The CDR3 is made up of 15 amino acids. The CDR3 bases are TGCAGCGTTAGTTTGCTTGTTGGGGGAGGCTACGAGCAGTACTTC. This encodes CSVSLLVGGGYEQYF.

The rearrangement uses TRBV30 and TRBJ1-2; D may be TRBD1 (5 bases). Germline V lookup: CDR1 GTSNPN, CDR2 SVGIG (reference sequence). V lost 2 bases, J lost 8 bases, and 15 bases lay in between. This CDR3 comprises 13 residues. The CDR3 DNA is TGTGCCTGGAGTTTTCGCGGGGGAAGAGGCTACACCTTC. Protein product: CAWSFRGGRGYTF.

This chain links TRBV11-2 with TRBJ1-1, with a possible D match to TRBD1 (5 bases). V was trimmed by 2 bases and J by 3 bases, leaving 10 bases between them. Germline assignment: CDR1 SGHAT and CDR2 FQNNGV. This CDR3 is 14 amino acids long. This CDR3 reads CASSLLKGYTEAFF. The CDR3 DNA reads TGTGCCAGCAGCTTATTGAAGGGGTACACTGAAGCTTTCTTT.

The table lists this clone with a count of one. The V gene is TRBV2, the J gene TRBJ2-2; the D gene is possibly TRBD1 (5 bases). The CDR3 is 15 residues long. From germline, CDR1 is SNHLY and CDR2 FYNNEI. V dropped 5 bases and J dropped 0 bases, with 10 bases sitting between them. Here the CDR3 reads CASSRQRANTGELFF. CDR3 coding DNA: TGTGCCAGCAGTAGACAGCGAGCGAACACCGGGGAGCTGTTTTTT.

The gene calls are TRBV10-3 and TRBJ2-3; 10 bases fit TRBD1. V lost 8 bases and J lost 4; bases outside the gene matches: 12. The CDR3 is 16 amino acids. Germline V gives CDR1 ENHRY, CDR2 SYGVKD. The CDR3 protein is CAISPSGTGVPDTQYF. DNA for the CDR3: TGTGCCATCTCTCCCAGCGGGACAGGGGTTCCAGATACGCAGTATTTT.